The 7 T cell receptor beta chains reported below all come from one sample, sequenced in a study of blood T cells in healthy people across ages (dated by TCRdb to between 2014 and 2016). Libraries were made using 5' RACE. Sequencing relied on an Illumina HiSeq 2500. The second PCR ran for roughly 7 to 11 cycles and used a J-beta primer mix along with a sample-barcoded 5' primer. TCRdb handled the public reads itself, with Q25 trimming in fastp and clone calling in MiXCR, and kept productive beta chains. Identical CDR3 protein sequences are pooled into one entry, listed with their most common genes and DNA. The sample contains 1.5 million to 2 million distinct CDR3 sequences, 34% of them found a single time. The biggest ten clones account for 10% to 12% of the sample. The sample consisted of blood. The receptors here all came from a woman aged 25 to 45 in good health.

The chain employs TRBV11-1 and TRBJ2-2; maybe TRBD2 (5 bases). This CDR3 has 15 amino acids. Germline V gives CDR1 SGHAT, CDR2 FQDESV (reference sequence). Trimming cost V 5 bases and J 6 bases, with 16 bases left between them. Here the CDR3 DNA reads TGTGCCAGCAGCCCTACTAGAGTTGGATCCGGGGAGCTGTTTTTT. It translates to CASSPTRVGSGELFF.

The V gene is TRBV3-1, the J gene TRBJ1-2; D is unresolved. Germline CDR1 reads LGHDT; CDR2 reads YNNKEL (reference sequence). The CDR3 is 15 amino acids. The germline V and J ends were trimmed by 1 base and 0 bases, with 9 bases remaining between them. The CDR3 nucleotides are TGTGCCAGCAGCCAAGCCGGGAAGACTAACTATGGCTACACCTTC. As protein: CASSQAGKTNYGYTF. The full variable domain, with the rest looked up from reference TRBV3-1 and TRBJ1-2, is DTAVSQTPKYLVTQMGNDKSIKCEQNLGHDTMYWYKQDSKKFLKIMFSYNNKELIINETVPNRFSPKSPDKAHLNLHINSLELGDSAVYFCASSQAGKTNYGYTFGSGTRLTVV.

The chain combines TRBV6-1 with TRBJ2-1, with D perhaps TRBD1 or TRBD2 (8 bases each). Germline-derived CDR1 and CDR2 are MNHNS and SASEGT. This CDR3 has 19 amino acids. V lost 2 bases and J 0 bases, leaving 20 bases between the germline ends. The CDR3 region has the DNA TGTGCCAGCAGTGAACACCGGACTAGCAGGGGGCCCTCCTACAATGAGCAGTTCTTC. This gives the protein CASSEHRTSRGPSYNEQFF.

This clonotype has ten or more counts. V gene TRBV9 combines with J gene TRBJ1-2; 7 nucleotides match TRBD1. V shed 3 bases, J shed 6 bases, and the junction held 8 bases outside the gene matches. CDR1 and CDR2 (germline): SGDLS, YYNGEE. The CDR3 spans 14 residues. The CDR3 nucleotides are TGTGCCAGCAGCGAAATGACAGGGAACGATGGCTACACCTTC. This encodes CASSEMTGNDGYTF.

V is TRBV4-2 and J is TRBJ2-5, with 13 bases lining up with TRBD2. Trimming at V came to 4 bases and at J to 1 base, leaving 9 bases not matched to a gene. This CDR3 is 18 amino acids long. CDR1 LGHNA and CDR2 YNFKEQ come from the germline V gene. The DNA of the CDR3 is TGTGCCAGCAGCCCAGGGACTAGCGGGGAGGCAGGCCAAGAGACCCAGTACTTC. Its protein product is CASSPGTSGEAGQETQYF.

This clonotype was detected ten times or more. J is TRBJ1-1 and V is TRBV29-1; possibly TRBD1 for D (5 bases). V was trimmed by 3 bases and J by 6 bases, leaving 11 bases between them. The CDR3 extends over 12 amino acids. Germline loops: CDR1 SQVTM, CDR2 ANQGSEA. The CDR3 coding sequence is TGCAGCGTTGACAGGGTCGAATCTGAAGCTTTCTTT. Translated, it gives CSVDRVESEAFF.

The chain has TRBV7-9 and TRBJ2-3; perhaps D is TRBD1 or TRBD2 (5 bases each). V dropped 5 bases and J dropped 3 bases, with 12 bases sitting between them. The CDR3 totals 14 residues. Germline V gene lookup returns CDR1 SEHNR and CDR2 FQNEAQ (reference sequence). The CDR3 region is CASSPVEGTDTQYF. In DNA, the CDR3 is TGTGCCAGCAGCCCCGTCGAGGGGACAGATACGCAGTATTTT.